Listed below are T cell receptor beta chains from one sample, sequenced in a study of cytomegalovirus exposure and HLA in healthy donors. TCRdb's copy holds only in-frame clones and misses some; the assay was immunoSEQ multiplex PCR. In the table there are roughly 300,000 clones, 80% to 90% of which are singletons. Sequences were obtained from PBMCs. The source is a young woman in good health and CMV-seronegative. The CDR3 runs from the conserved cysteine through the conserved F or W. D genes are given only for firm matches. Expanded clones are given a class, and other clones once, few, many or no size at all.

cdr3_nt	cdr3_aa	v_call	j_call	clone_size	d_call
TGTGCCAGCAGCCTAGCGGGACCGAACGACGAGCAGTACTTC	CASSLAGPNDEQYF	TRBV27	TRBJ2-7	-	TRBD2
TGTGCCAGCACTAGCGAGACAGATACGCAGTATTTT	CASTSETDTQYF	TRBV2	TRBJ2-3	-	-
TGTGCCGGGGCCCGGGACAGGCCTGATTCCTACGAGCAGTACTTC	CAGARDRPDSYEQYF	TRBV7-3	TRBJ2-7	few	TRBD1
TGTGCCAGCAGTTTGTTGGGGGGGGACAGGGAAATTTTT	CASSLLGGDREIF	TRBV7-8	TRBJ1-1	-	TRBD1
TGTGCCAGCAGCTTAGAGGGCAGGGGCCACGAGCAGTACTTC	CASSLEGRGHEQYF	TRBV7-2	TRBJ2-7	few	-
TGTGCCAGCAGCTTAAGCAGGTCCACAGATACGCAGTATTTT	CASSLSRSTDTQYF	TRBV7-3	TRBJ2-3	-	-
TGTGCCAGCAGCCAAGATAACGACATAGCGACAGGGGGCACAGATACGCAGTATTTT	CASSQDNDIATGGTDTQYF	TRBV4-2	TRBJ2-3	-	TRBD1
TGTGCCAGCAGTTACTCGAGGCAGAACACTGAAGCTTTCTTT	CASSYSRQNTEAFF	TRBV6-5	TRBJ1-1	-	-
TGTGCCAGCAGCCCAGATTCCCCGGGGGTCCAGCCCCAGCATTTT	CASSPDSPGVQPQHF	TRBV7-8	TRBJ1-5	-	-
TGTGCCAGCAGCCAGAACAGGGGGAACTATGGCTACACCTTC	CASSQNRGNYGYTF	TRBV7-8	TRBJ1-2	-	TRBD1
TGTGCCAGCTCATCTCGACTAGCGGGAGGGAACACCGGGGAGCTGTTTTTT	CASSSRLAGGNTGELFF	TRBV18	TRBJ2-2	-	TRBD2
TGTGCCAGTAGTAATCGGGAGAGGAACACTGAAGCTTTCTTT	CASSNRERNTEAFF	TRBV19	TRBJ1-1	-	-
TGTGCCAGCCGTGAGACTGGCACAGATACGCAGTATTTT	CASRETGTDTQYF	TRBV11-2	TRBJ2-3	-	-
TGCGCCAGCAGGCCCACGGGACTAGCGGGAGGGTCTAATGAGCAGTTCTTC	CASRPTGLAGGSNEQFF	TRBV5-1	TRBJ2-1	-	TRBD2
TGCAGCGTTGAAGAGGGCGAAGCAGATACGCAGTATTTT	CSVEEGEADTQYF	TRBV29-1	TRBJ2-3	-	-
TGTGCCTGGAGCGCGGCTGCAGATACGCAGTATTTT	CAWSAAADTQYF	TRBV30	TRBJ2-3	-	-
TGTGCCAGCAGCGTAAGCGGGGCATCCTACGAGCAGTACTTC	CASSVSGASYEQYF	TRBV9	TRBJ2-7	-	TRBD2
TGTGCCAGCAGCCTAGGGACTAGCGGGAGGAGCCGGGTGAGTGAGCAGTACTTC	CASSLGTSGRSRVSEQYF	TRBV11-2	TRBJ2-7	once	TRBD2
TGTGCCAGCAGTCAAAGCACAGATACGCAGTATTTT	CASSQSTDTQYF	TRBV27	TRBJ2-3	-	-
TGTGCCAGCCGTTTCCTAGCGGGGCAACGGGAGACCCAGTACTTC	CASRFLAGQRETQYF	TRBV27	TRBJ2-5	-	TRBD2
TGTGCCAGCAGAGAAGACAGGGGGCTGCTGGACAATGAGCAGTTCTTC	CASREDRGLLDNEQFF	TRBV7-9	TRBJ2-1	-	TRBD1
TGTGCCATCAGTCAGGTTACTCCCTTCGAGCAGTACTTC	CAISQVTPFEQYF	TRBV10-3	TRBJ2-7	-	-
TGTGCCAGCAGCGTAGCTCCCGGGGACTATGGCTACACCTTC	CASSVAPGDYGYTF	TRBV9	TRBJ1-2	-	-
TGTGCCAGCAGCTTATCAAAAGCGGGCTACACCTTC	CASSLSKAGYTF	TRBV7-2	TRBJ1-2	-	-
TGTGCCAGCAGTCCCGGGACAGGGGATCAGCCCCAGCATTTT	CASSPGTGDQPQHF	TRBV2	TRBJ1-5	few	TRBD1
TGTGCCAGCAGCGACCTCGGGACAGGGGCGCACTTC	CASSDLGTGAHF	TRBV5-6	TRBJ2-5	-	TRBD1